This T cell receptor (beta chain) is from a study of vaccination effects on CD4 cells after COVID-19. The assay was immunoSEQ multiplex PCR, and TCRdb's table has in-frame clones only and misses some. Among 25,000 to 30,000 clones listed, 70% to 80% were seen once. Expansion of antigen-specific CD4+ T cells with viral peptide pools was carried out by the ViraFEST assay before sequencing. Upon completion of approximately ten days in culture, CD4+ T cells were isolated. Having tested negative for nucleocapsid antibodies, the vaccine recipients showed no prior SARS-CoV-2 infection. The culture medium for a few million PBMC per well included 10 IU/ml IL-2 and around 10 ug/ml peptides. This clone was found a few times. Its antigen is currently unknown. The V and J ends lost 1 base and 1 base respectively, with 4 bases between them. Germline-derived CDR1 and CDR2 are SEHNR and FQNEAQ (reference sequence). The CDR3 spans 13 residues.

The rearrangement uses TRBV7-9 and TRBJ1-1; unclear D gene. The source material was CD4+ T cells from PBMCs cultured with SARS-CoV-2 spike peptides, sampled before COVID-19 vaccination. This TCR was sampled from a human donor who received a COVID-19 vaccine. This CDR3 is CASSLVENTEAFF. The CDR3 DNA sequence: TGTGCCAGCAGCTTAGTAGAGAACACTGAAGCTTTCTTT.